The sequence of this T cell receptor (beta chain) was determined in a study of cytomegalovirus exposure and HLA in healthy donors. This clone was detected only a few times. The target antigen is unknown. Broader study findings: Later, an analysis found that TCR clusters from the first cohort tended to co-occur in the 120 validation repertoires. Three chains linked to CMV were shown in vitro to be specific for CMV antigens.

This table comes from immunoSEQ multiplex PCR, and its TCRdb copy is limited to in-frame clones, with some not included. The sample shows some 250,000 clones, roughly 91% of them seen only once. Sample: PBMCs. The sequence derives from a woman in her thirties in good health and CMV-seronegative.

CDR3 residues: CASSNAFREHTIYF. In DNA, the CDR3 is TGCGCCAGCAGCAATGCCTTCAGGGAACACACCATATATTTT. The gene calls are TRBV5-1 and TRBJ1-3; a possible D gene is TRBD1 (5 bases). V was pared by 4 bases and J by 8 bases, with 16 bases between. Germline lookup yields CDR1 SGHRS and CDR2 YFSETQ. This CDR3 comprises 14 residues.